These 20 T cell receptor beta chains originate from one sample sequenced in a study of a mutant IDH1 vaccine in newly diagnosed glioma (dated by TCRdb to about 2021). The receptor library was made with the immunoSEQ multiplex PCR assay. TCRdb retrieved this table from immuneACCESS and kept in-frame rearrangements only. Not all clones are present; in checked studies, unresolved V genes account for under half, and no reason is known for the remainder. The sample table contains 39,000 or so clones; only one count was recorded for about 80% of them. Of the sample, over 4.5% falls within the top ten clones. This specimen's time point label, per the study, means: week 5, during vaccination. A 20-mer mutant IDH1 peptide at 300 micrograms in Montanide made up each vaccine dose, which was injected subcutaneously together with topical imiquimod. Their recognized antigens are unknown. The specimen comprised PBMCs, sampled from a glioma patient whose treatment included an IDH1 peptide vaccine. These receptor sequences come from a man in his forties with glioma.

V gene TRBV6-5 combines with J gene TRBJ2-7; the D gene is possibly TRBD1 (5 bases). Germline CDR1 is MNHEY and CDR2 is SVGAGI. V gave up 0 bases and J gave up 3 bases, with 12 bases separating them. This CDR3 is built from 15 residues. The chain's CDR3 is CASSYSAGFNYEQYF. CDR3 bases: TGTGCCAGCAGTTACTCAGCAGGGTTTAACTACGAGCAGTACTTC.

The rearrangement uses TRBV1 and TRBJ2-4; the table's D gene call, TRBD2, was not cross checked with the DNA. TRBV1 is tagged as a pseudogene. The CDR3 length is 19 residues. Here the CDR3 DNA reads TGCACCAGCAGCCAACTTAGGGCTAGCGGGGTTCTAGCCAAAAACATTCAGTACTTC. This codes for CTSSQLRASGVLAKNIQYF.

The DNA for the CDR3 is TGTGCCAGCAGCTTAAAACGGTCAAATTCACCCCTCCACTTT. Residues: CASSLKRSNSPLHF. The chain uses TRBV7-2 and TRBJ1-6; D is unclear. CDR1 and CDR2 (germline): SGHTA, FQGNSA. The length of the CDR3 is 14 residues. V gave up 2 bases and J gave up 7 bases, with 9 bases separating them.

The gene calls are TRBV6-1 and TRBJ1-5; D is undetermined. There are 18 residues in the CDR3. Deletions cut 2 bases from V and 3 bases from J, with 20 bases between. CDR1 and CDR2 from the germline V gene are MNHNS and SASEGT. This CDR3 reads CASSEHHLSVSLNQPQHF. DNA of the CDR3: TGTGCCAGCAGTGAACACCACCTCTCGGTCAGCCTCAATCAGCCCCAGCATTTT.

V gene TRBV6-1 combines with J gene TRBJ2-7; 8 nucleotides line up with TRBD1. The ends lost 6 bases at V and 7 bases at J; junction bases unmatched: 8. Germline CDR1 is MNHNS and CDR2 is SASEGT. The CDR3 consists of 13 residues. The CDR3 is CASRWDRSGEQYF. Written as DNA, the CDR3 is TGTGCCAGCAGGTGGGACAGGTCGGGGGAGCAGTACTTC.

The chain links TRBV7-9 to TRBJ1-4, with D uncertain. The germline V gene has CDR1 SEHNR and CDR2 FQNEAQ (reference sequence). V shed 2 bases and J shed 8 bases, with 12 bases lying between them. This CDR3 has 14 residues. The CDR3 region is CASSLPTYNEKLFF. The CDR3 DNA sequence: TGTGCCAGCAGCTTACCGACATATAACGAAAAACTGTTTTTT.

The chain uses TRBV19 and TRBJ2-2; 12 bases map to TRBD1. Germline V gene data show CDR1 as LNHDA and CDR2 as SQIVND (reference sequence). With V trimmed by 6 bases and J by 4 bases, 9 bases remained unmatched. CDR3 size: 17 residues. The CDR3 protein is CASRGTGGLLSTGELFF. CDR3 DNA sequence: TGTGCCAGTAGGGGGACAGGGGGCCTTCTGAGCACCGGGGAGCTGTTTTTT.

This clone was picked up one time. The chain has TRBV7-2 and TRBJ2-5; D ambiguous. The germline V gene encodes CDR1 SGHTA and CDR2 FQGNSA. Deletions cut 3 bases from V and 1 base from J, with 6 bases between. This CDR3 is 13 amino acids long. The CDR3 spells CASSFRRQETQYF. The CDR3 region has the DNA TGTGCCAGCAGCTTTAGGCGCCAAGAGACCCAGTACTTC.

J is TRBJ1-4 and V is TRBV2, with D possibly TRBD1 on 5 matching bases. The CDR3 has 14 amino acids. Trimming took off 5 bases at V and 7 bases at J, with 14 bases between the two ends. The germline V gene encodes CDR1 SNHLY and CDR2 FYNNEI. CDR3 amino acids: CASSRDAGGEKLFF. Written as DNA, the CDR3 is TGTGCCAGCAGTCGGGACGCAGGAGGTGAAAAACTGTTTTTT.

This clone is a singleton in its sample. The chain links TRBV30 to TRBJ1-6; D not certain. CDR3 length equals 15 residues. Trimming cost V 3 bases and J 5 bases, with 14 bases left between them. Germline lookup yields CDR1 GTSNPN and CDR2 SVGIG (reference sequence). As DNA, the CDR3 is TGTGCCTGGAGGCCTAACAGTTTGAATAATTCACCCCTCCACTTT. As protein: CAWRPNSLNNSPLHF.

V and J are TRBV5-1 and TRBJ2-5, with 9 nucleotides matching TRBD2. This CDR3 is built from 14 residues. V was clipped by 0 bases and J by 5 bases; unmatched bases: 2. Germline CDR1 and CDR2: SGHRS and YFSETQ. DNA for the CDR3: TGCGCCAGCAGCTTGGGAACTAGCGGGGAGACCCAGTACTTC. It is translated as CASSLGTSGETQYF.

The chain joins TRBV5-5 to TRBJ1-5, with 7 bases matching TRBD1. There are 14 residues in the CDR3. Trimming at V came to 5 bases and at J to 5 bases, leaving 7 bases not matched to a gene. Germline lookup yields CDR1 SGHKS and CDR2 YYEKEE (reference sequence). In nucleotides, the CDR3 is TGTGCCAGCAGTCGCAGGACAGGAGATCAGCCCCAGCATTTT. Its protein product is CASSRRTGDQPQHF.

The chain carries TRBV2 and TRBJ2-2; 8 nucleotides align to TRBD1. V lost 8 bases to trimming and J lost 6 bases; unmatched junction nucleotides: 14. Looked up from germline, CDR1 is SNHLY and CDR2 is FYNNEI. The CDR3 has 16 amino acids. This CDR3 is CASSTQGVTGAGELFF. The CDR3 coding sequence is TGTGCCAGCTCCACACAGGGGGTTACAGGGGCCGGGGAGCTGTTTTTT.

This clone was recorded a few times. The chain recombines TRBV7-2 with TRBJ1-4; D is perhaps TRBD1 (6 bases). The CDR3 runs 14 residues. Looked up from germline, CDR1 is SGHTA and CDR2 is FQGNSA. The V end lost 4 bases, the J end lost 10 bases, and 16 bases lay between the germline ends. The CDR3 DNA is TGTGCCAGCAGCTCCCGAGGGGGGGAGGGAAAACTGTTTTTT. It yields the protein CASSSRGGEGKLFF.

The chain carries TRBV7-9 and TRBJ2-2; TRBD2 aligns across 7 bases. CDR3 length: 14 residues. In germline, CDR1 is SEHNR, CDR2 FQNEAQ (reference sequence). V gave up 11 bases and J gave up 0 bases; unmatched junction bases: 6. The CDR3 protein is CAGEGSSNTGELFF. Written as DNA, the CDR3 is TGTGCCGGGGAGGGGTCCTCGAACACCGGGGAGCTGTTTTTT.

V is TRBV18 and J is TRBJ1-1; no clear D. The V end lost 2 bases, the J end lost 1 base, and 8 bases lay between the germline ends. This CDR3 region has 14 residues. Germline V gene data show CDR1 as KGHSH and CDR2 as LQKENI. CDR3: CASSPWAENTEAFF. The CDR3 DNA is TGTGCCAGCTCACCATGGGCAGAGAACACTGAAGCTTTCTTT.

This chain joins TRBV6-1 and TRBJ1-4; no definite D call. The CDR3 sequence is 15 residues long. CDR1 and CDR2 (germline): MNHNS, SASEGT. V lost 7 bases and J lost 7, with 19 bases in between. CDR3 in amino acids: CASKVRGSIGEKLFF. The CDR3 bases are TGTGCCAGCAAAGTTCGGGGATCCATAGGTGAAAAACTGTTTTTT.

V is TRBV6-6 and J is TRBJ1-5, with a tentative D call TRBD1 (6 bases). V was trimmed by 4 bases and J by 6 bases, leaving 10 bases between them. Germline V gene sequence: CDR1 MNHNY, CDR2 SVGAGI (reference sequence). The CDR3 loop spans 13 amino acids. CDR3 sequence (DNA): TGTGCCAGCAGTTCGACAGGAGGTCAGCCCCAGCATTTT. Translation gives CASSSTGGQPQHF.

The chain joins TRBV6-5 to TRBJ1-6; 10 nucleotides align to TRBD1. Per germline, CDR1 MNHEY and CDR2 SVGAGI. The CDR3 length is 16 residues. V dropped 2 bases and J dropped 9; count of bases not matched to a gene: 7. Here the CDR3 reads CASSYGYGTGASPLHF. The DNA of the CDR3 is TGTGCCAGCAGTTACGGTTATGGGACAGGGGCTTCACCCCTCCACTTT.

The V gene is TRBV7-9, the J gene TRBJ1-2; no clear D. The CDR3 covers 12 residues. V gave up 2 bases and J gave up 6 bases, with 7 bases separating them. Germline values: CDR1 SEHNR, CDR2 FQNEAQ (reference sequence). This chain's CDR3 is CASSLFPDGYTF. CDR3 in DNA: TGTGCCAGCAGCTTATTTCCAGATGGCTACACCTTC.